A single sample is the source of the 17 T cell receptor beta chains below, sequenced in a study of control samples from healthy donors and cancer patients. Only in-frame clones appear in the TCRdb table, and some are missing; sequencing was by immunoSEQ multiplex PCR. The sample contains around 71,000 clones, approximately 87% of which appear only once. The sample comprised PBMCs. The receptors were gathered from a woman between 45 and 65 years old with head and neck cancer.

This clone was picked up one time. The CDR3 DNA reads TGTGCCAGCAGCCCTTCTAGCGGTTCCTACGAGCAGTACTTC. Its translation: CASSPSSGSYEQYF. The V gene is TRBV5-4, the J gene TRBJ2-7; 7 nucleotides match TRBD2. J lost 1 base, V lost 4 bases, and 5 bases had no gene match. CDR1 is SGHNT, CDR2 YYREEE, per germline (reference sequence). The CDR3 spans 14 residues.

V is TRBV19 and J is TRBJ2-1, with 8 nucleotides matching TRBD2. Per germline, CDR1 LNHDA and CDR2 SQIVND (reference sequence). The V gene end was trimmed by 6 bases and the J gene end by 2 bases; junction bases not matched to a gene: 12. The CDR3 runs 17 residues. The CDR3 nucleotides are TGTGCCAGTAGCCTTAGCGGGGCCCCTAGGACCTACAATGAGCAGTTCTTC. Amino acids: CASSLSGAPRTYNEQFF.

The chain recombines TRBV19 with TRBJ1-5; no definite D call. With 3 bases removed from V and 4 bases from J, the gap between germline ends came to 7 bases. Looked up from germline, CDR1 is LNHDA and CDR2 is SQIVND (reference sequence). This CDR3 is 13 amino acids long. The CDR3 is CASSMLENQPQHF. The CDR3 nucleotides are TGTGCCAGTAGTATGCTGGAGAATCAGCCCCAGCATTTT.

The chain couples TRBV15 to TRBJ1-6, with 7 bases matching TRBD1. The germline gives CDR1 LNHNV, CDR2 YYDKDF (reference sequence). V lost 5 bases, J lost 9 bases, and 10 bases stayed unmatched. The CDR3 totals 15 residues. CDR3 protein: CATSPLDRPGSPLHF. CDR3 coding DNA: TGTGCCACCAGCCCCCTGGACAGGCCGGGTTCACCCCTCCACTTT. The full variable domain, with the rest looked up from reference TRBV15 and TRBJ1-6, is DAMVIQNPRYQVTQFGKPVTLSCSQTLNHNVMYWYQQKSSQAPKLLFHYYDKDFNNEADTPDNFQSRRPNTSFCFLDIRSPGLGDTAMYLCATSPLDRPGSPLHFGNGTRLTVT.

The chain joins TRBV2 to TRBJ1-6; D perhaps matches TRBD1 (6 bases). Germline V gene sequence: CDR1 SNHLY, CDR2 FYNNEI. The CDR3 length is 16 residues. Trimming cost V 0 bases and J 9 bases, with 15 bases left between them. The CDR3 nucleotides are TGTGCCAGCAGTGAAGCGGGGCCAGGGGTTGGTTCACCCCTCCACTTT. Translating gives CASSEAGPGVGSPLHF.

This clone came up once. The genes are TRBV9 and TRBJ2-7; D gene ambiguous. Deletions cut 0 bases from V and 3 bases from J, with 7 bases between. Germline V gene lookup returns CDR1 SGDLS and CDR2 YYNGEE. The CDR3 contains 13 residues. The CDR3 loop is CASSVGGNYEQYF. CDR3 DNA: TGTGCCAGCAGCGTAGGGGGTAACTACGAGCAGTACTTC.

In nucleotides, the CDR3 is TGTGCCACCAGTGACGCGCCCCCCCGGGATGGCTACACCTTC. Its protein is CATSDAPPRDGYTF. The chain recombines TRBV24-1 with TRBJ1-2; D gene unclear. Trimming left V 4 bases short and J 6 bases short, with 14 bases between. Per the germline V gene, CDR1 is KGHDR and CDR2 is SFDVKD. The CDR3 loop spans 14 amino acids.

The chain uses TRBV28 and TRBJ2-1; 8 nucleotides match TRBD1. Trimming took 7 bases from V and 14 from J; bases not matched to a gene: 13. This CDR3 comprises 13 residues. Germline CDR1 MDHEN, CDR2 SYDVKM. The chain's CDR3 is CASTLTQGATKFF. Here the CDR3 DNA reads TGTGCCAGCACCTTAACCCAGGGGGCGACGAAGTTCTTC.

The J gene is TRBJ2-1, the V gene TRBV5-1; TRBD2 agrees at 11 bases. The junction had 10 bases not matched to a gene; V was cut back by 4 bases and J by 7 bases. CDR1 is SGHRS, CDR2 YFSETQ, per germline. The CDR3 covers 16 residues. CDR3 residues: CASSSRLAGGGNEQFF. The CDR3 bases are TGCGCCAGCAGCAGCAGGCTAGCGGGGGGCGGAAATGAGCAGTTCTTC.

This rearrangement joins TRBV6-2 or TRBV6-3 to TRBJ2-1; 11 positions agree with TRBD2. Trimming at V came to 4 bases and at J to 0 bases, leaving 5 bases not matched to a gene. This CDR3 region has 17 residues. Germline assignment: CDR1 MNHEY and CDR2 SVGEGT. This CDR3 is CASSSLAGGFSYNEQFF. The CDR3 DNA reads TGTGCCAGCAGTTCGCTAGCGGGGGGTTTCTCCTACAATGAGCAGTTCTTC.

The rearrangement joins TRBV28 to TRBJ1-2, with 11 nucleotides matching TRBD1. The CDR3 is 18 residues long. V lost 7 bases, J lost 6 bases, and 19 bases stayed unmatched. Germline V gene data show CDR1 as MDHEN and CDR2 as SYDVKM. In nucleotides, the CDR3 is TGTGCCAGCAAAGGTTATCCCCCCCAGGGACAGGGGGAAAATGGCTACACCTTC. The encoded protein is CASKGYPPQGQGENGYTF.

The chain uses TRBV11-2 and TRBJ2-5, with 7 bases that match TRBD2. This CDR3 is 15 amino acids long. Germline CDR1 and CDR2: SGHAT and FQNNGV. V was pared by 5 bases and J by 1 base, with 7 bases of the junction left unmatched. The chain's CDR3 is CASSGVTSAQETQYF. DNA of the CDR3: TGTGCCAGCAGCGGGGTAACTAGCGCCCAAGAGACCCAGTACTTC.

The rearrangement links TRBV19 to TRBJ1-1; no definite D call. The CDR3 sequence is 17 residues long. Trimming took 5 bases from V and 2 from J, leaving 21 bases between them. The germline gives CDR1 LNHDA, CDR2 SQIVND (reference sequence). As DNA, the CDR3 is TGTGCCAGTAGTGCAACAACGACCTCACCGGGAAACACTGAAGCTTTCTTT. Amino acids: CASSATTTSPGNTEAFF. The full variable domain, its missing parts supplied by reference TRBV19 and TRBJ1-1, is DGGITQSPKYLFRKEGQNVTLSCEQNLNHDAMYWYRQDPGQGLRLIYYSQIVNDFQKGDIAEGYSVSREKKESFPLTVTSAQKNPTAFYLCASSATTTSPGNTEAFFGQGTRLTVV.

The rearrangement joins TRBV7-2 to TRBJ1-5; 7 positions match TRBD1. CDR3 length: 13 amino acids. The germline V gene has CDR1 SGHTA and CDR2 FQGNSA. V dropped 3 bases and J dropped 4; count of bases not matched to a gene: 0. CDR3 in DNA: TGTGCCAGCAGCTTGACAGGGAATCAGCCCCAGCATTTT. It specifies CASSLTGNQPQHF.

This clone was detected once. One junction end does not reproduce the germline sequence, and a read error may be involved. V and J are TRBV5-5 and TRBJ2-7; D might be TRBD2 (6 bases). Per germline, CDR1 SGHKS and CDR2 YYEKEE (reference sequence). This CDR3 is built from 14 residues. CDR3 DNA sequence: TGTGCCAGCACCTTGCGGGACGGCCCCTACGAGCAGTACTTC. Its protein product is CASTLRDGPYEQYF.

The rearrangement links TRBV30 to TRBJ1-6; tentative D call: TRBD1 (5 bases). V dropped 6 bases and J dropped 0 bases, with 12 bases sitting between them. This CDR3 comprises 15 residues. Germline CDR1 and CDR2: GTSNPN and SVGIG (reference sequence). CDR3 nucleotide sequence: TGTGCCTGCAGACAGTCTAGCTCCTATAATTCACCCCTCCACTTT. Residues: CACRQSSSYNSPLHF.

The V call is TRBV6-2 or TRBV6-3, the J call TRBJ1-5, with D maybe TRBD1 (6 bases). The CDR3 is 16 amino acids. Trimming stripped 0 bases from V and 4 bases from J, with 13 bases between. The germline gives CDR1 MNHEY, CDR2 SVGEGT. The CDR3 DNA reads TGTGCCAGCAGTTACTCGAGGGGGGTAGGAAATCAGCCCCAGCATTTT. Translated, it gives CASSYSRGVGNQPQHF.